This TCR beta chain was recovered during a study of blood T cells in healthy people across ages. Trimming at V came to 3 bases and at J to 0 bases, leaving 8 bases not matched to a gene. This CDR3 region has 17 residues. Germline V gene data show CDR1 as KGHSH and CDR2 as LQKENI. A second PCR of about 6 to 11 cycles used a sample-barcoded 5' primer and a J-beta primer mix. Researchers report that each sample yielded at least 2.5 million CDR3-containing paired-end reads. In TCRdb, the 5' RACE reads were re-called with MiXCR into one record per CDR3 protein. Of roughly 1,000,000 distinct CDR3 sequences in the sample, 20% to 25% were seen once. This clonotype has more than one count but fewer than ten. These data were likewise used in another study, on T cells of mothers and their children. That paper states: Healthy Caucasian mothers, three in number, and their six children were the donors. In both related and unrelated pairs, TCR recombination output is shaped similarly by thymic selection.

The TCR sequence derives from a girl aged 2-10 years in good health. Sequences were obtained from blood. The gene calls are TRBV18 and TRBJ1-3; 7 bases map to TRBD1. The CDR3 nucleotides are TGTGCCAGCTCACCGACTCCGGGACAGTACTCTGGAAACACCATATATTTT. Its protein product is CASSPTPGQYSGNTIYF.